One and the same sample provided the 5 T cell receptor beta chains below, sequenced in a study of shared clonotypes between healthy human individuals. TCRdb's copy holds only in-frame clones and misses some; the assay was immunoSEQ multiplex PCR. The sample holds fewer than 3 million clones, about 90% seen once. The specimen was naive CD4+ T cells from PBMCs. Indicated subset: CD45RA+ positively selected. Every receptor here comes from a man between 18 and 29 years old in good health. Some clones in this sample may be carry-over from other donors' samples.

The rearrangement uses TRBV5-1 and TRBJ2-3; 9 nucleotides agree with TRBD1. This CDR3 has 15 residues. The V gene's germline CDR1 is SGHRS and CDR2 YFSETQ. With V trimmed by 2 bases and J by 6 bases, 7 bases remained unmatched. CDR3 residues: CASSLDRGWRDTQYF. The CDR3 nucleotides are TGCGCCAGCAGCTTAGACAGGGGGTGGCGGGATACGCAGTATTTT.

The rearrangement links TRBV2 to TRBJ2-3; a weak D match, TRBD1 (5 bases). Germline V gene data show CDR1 as SNHLY and CDR2 as FYNNEI. The CDR3 has 12 residues. V was pared by 10 bases and J by 4 bases, with 12 bases between. CDR3 DNA: TGTGCCATCAAAGAAGGGGCAGATACGCAGTATTTT. Protein product: CAIKEGADTQYF. Together with reference TRBV2 and TRBJ2-3, the CDR3 gives the full variable domain: EPEVTQTPSHQVTQMGQEVILRCVPISNHLYFYWYRQILGQKVEFLVSFYNNEISEKSEIFDDQFSVERPDGSNFTLKIRSTKLEDSAMYFCAIKEGADTQYFGPGTRLTVL.

The chain couples TRBV11-2 to TRBJ1-2, with 7 bases aligning to TRBD1. J was trimmed by 4 bases and V by 5 bases; bases with no gene match: 13. The CDR3 is made up of 16 amino acids. Germline-derived CDR1 and CDR2 are SGHAT and FQNNGV. The CDR3 is CASSPPGARTGYGYTF. DNA of the CDR3: TGTGCCAGCAGCCCCCCAGGCGCCCGGACAGGCTATGGCTACACCTTC.

In regard to this clone: Within the sample, other DNA sequences also encode this same CDR3. The chain is built from TRBV9 and TRBJ2-7; D gene uncertain. V was clipped by 0 bases and J by 1 base, with 8 bases between them. Germline V gene sequence: CDR1 SGDLS, CDR2 YYNGEE. CDR3 length equals 14 residues. The DNA of the CDR3 is TGTGCCAGCAGCGTAGAAGCAGGATCCTACGAGCAGTACTTC. This codes for CASSVEAGSYEQYF. The whole variable domain, remainder taken from reference TRBV9 and TRBJ2-7, is DSGVTQTPKHLITATGQRVTLRCSPRSGDLSVYWYQQSLDQGLQFLIQYYNGEERAKGNILERFSAQQFPDLHSELNLSSLELGDSALYFCASSVEAGSYEQYFGPGTRLTVT.

V gene TRBV15 combines with J gene TRBJ1-5; 8 nucleotides line up with TRBD1. Germline values: CDR1 LNHNV, CDR2 YYDKDF (reference sequence). This CDR3 comprises 17 residues. The J segment lost 7 bases and the V segment lost 3 bases, leaving 14 bases of the junction unmatched. The CDR3 DNA reads as TGTGCCACCAGCAGCCGGGGACAGGATCCATGGTTACAGCCCCAGCATTTT. It codes for CATSSRGQDPWLQPQHF.